One sample yielded the 28 T cell receptor beta chains listed below, sequenced in a study of blood T cell repertoires in COVID-19. Only in-frame clones appear in the TCRdb table, and some are missing; sequencing was by immunoSEQ multiplex PCR. In the table there are 390,000 or so clones, roughly nine tenths of which are singletons. The sample was PBMCs or T cells enriched from blood (not recorded which). The receptors originated from a man aged 18 to 30 who had recovered from COVID-19.

The chain employs TRBV18 and TRBJ1-4, with D maybe TRBD1 (5 bases). CDR3 length: 14 residues. Germline V CDR1 and CDR2: KGHSH, LQKENI. The V gene lost 4 bases and the J gene lost 0 bases, with 6 bases spanning the gap. The CDR3 region has the DNA TGTGCCAGCTCACAGACAGCAACTAATGAAAAACTGTTTTTT. It yields the protein CASSQTATNEKLFF.

The chain recombines TRBV2 with TRBJ1-5; no definite D call. Germline V gene data show CDR1 as SNHLY and CDR2 as FYNNEI. The CDR3 totals 12 residues. Between the trimmed V and J ends, which lost 5 bases and 7 bases, there was a span of 9 bases. CDR3 coding DNA: TGTGCCAGCAGTCCCGACATCCAGCCCCAGCATTTT. It specifies CASSPDIQPQHF.

In its sample, this clone was seen a few times. The genes are TRBV7-9 and TRBJ1-5; D might be TRBD1 (5 bases). Germline CDR1 reads SEHNR; CDR2 reads FQNEAQ (reference sequence). V lost 5 bases and J 9 bases, leaving 14 bases between the germline ends. The CDR3 is made up of 13 amino acids. CDR3: CASSRDGEGPQHF. CDR3 nucleotide sequence: TGTGCCAGCAGCCGGGACGGGGAGGGGCCCCAGCATTTT.

The rearrangement uses TRBV18 and TRBJ2-7, with TRBD1 matching over 10 bases. The CDR3 has 18 residues. CDR1 and CDR2 (germline): KGHSH, LQKENI. The trim removed 3 bases at V and 4 bases at J, leaving 15 bases unmatched. The DNA of the CDR3 is TGTGCCAGCTCACCGGGACAGGGGCCGGGACGACCTTCATACGAGCAGTACTTC. Its translation is CASSPGQGPGRPSYEQYF. The full variable domain, its missing parts supplied by reference TRBV18 and TRBJ2-7, is NAGVMQNPRHLVRRRGQEARLRCSPMKGHSHVYWYRQLPEEGLKFMVYLQKENIIDESGMPKERFSAEFPKEGPSILRIQQVVRGDSAAYFCASSPGQGPGRPSYEQYFGPGTRLTVT.

This rearrangement joins TRBV29-1 to TRBJ1-2; 8 bases align to TRBD1. The trim removed 5 bases at V and 3 bases at J, leaving 8 bases unmatched. The CDR3 is 14 residues long. The germline V gene has CDR1 SQVTM and CDR2 ANQGSEA. The CDR3 DNA is TGCAGCGTTCCTTTTGGACAGGGAGACTATGGCTACACCTTC. Translating gives CSVPFGQGDYGYTF.

The chain links TRBV28 to TRBJ1-4; 9 nucleotides align to TRBD1. Looked up from germline, CDR1 is MDHEN and CDR2 is SYDVKM. The length of the CDR3 is 15 residues. After removal of 3 bases from V and 7 bases from J, the junction contained 6 bases not matched to a gene. The CDR3: CASSFSDRGVEKLFF. Here the CDR3 DNA reads TGTGCCAGCAGTTTTTCGGACAGGGGTGTTGAAAAACTGTTTTTT. The variable domain in full, completed from reference TRBV28 and TRBJ1-4, reads DVKVTQSSRYLVKRTGEKVFLECVQDMDHENMFWYRQDPGLGLRLIYFSYDVKMKEKGDIPEGYSVSREKKERFSLILESASTNQTSMYLCASSFSDRGVEKLFFGSGTQLSVL.

V gene TRBV5-1 combines with J gene TRBJ2-1; 11 bases line up with TRBD2. The length of the CDR3 is 15 residues. CDR1 SGHRS and CDR2 YFSETQ come from the germline V gene. V was pared by 4 bases and J by 10 bases, with 10 bases of the junction left unmatched. The CDR3 DNA reads TGCGCCAGCAGCGCTTCACTAGCGGGAGTAGAGGAGCAGTTCTTC. Protein product: CASSASLAGVEEQFF.

This chain joins TRBV5-1 and TRBJ1-1, with D perhaps TRBD1 (6 bases). Looked up from germline, CDR1 is SGHRS and CDR2 is YFSETQ. Trimming pared 0 bases from V and 0 bases from J, leaving 12 bases between. This CDR3 region has 16 residues. For the CDR3, the DNA is TGCGCCAGCAGCTTGGCCCGGGACACGATGAACACTGAAGCTTTCTTT. This encodes CASSLARDTMNTEAFF.

On this clone: The sample has other DNA sequences that encode this CDR3 too. V and J are TRBV5-1 and TRBJ2-7; TRBD1 might be the D (6 bases). V dropped 4 bases and J dropped 4 bases, with 9 bases sitting between them. Germline-derived CDR1 and CDR2 are SGHRS and YFSETQ. This CDR3 has 12 amino acids. This CDR3 reads CASSLDRYEQYF. CDR3 nucleotide sequence: TGCGCCAGCAGCCTTGACAGGTACGAGCAGTACTTC.

The V gene is TRBV6-5, the J gene TRBJ2-7; 8 bases are a match to TRBD1. Germline CDR1 and CDR2: MNHEY and SVGAGI. The length of the CDR3 is 14 residues. Trimming removed 6 bases from V and 3 bases from J; junction bases left unmatched: 7. The CDR3 coding sequence is TGTGCCAGCAGGAATCCGGGACAGGACTACGAGCAGTACTTC. Its translation is CASRNPGQDYEQYF.

This clone has just one count. J is TRBJ1-2 and V is TRBV6-5; tentative D call: TRBD1 (6 bases). The CDR3 has 14 amino acids. Germline CDR1 reads MNHEY; CDR2 reads SVGAGI. V shed 7 bases and J shed 8 bases, with 20 bases lying between them. CDR3 in amino acids: CASNLQGGGEGYTF. In DNA form, the CDR3 reads TGTGCCAGCAACCTACAAGGGGGGGGAGAGGGCTACACCTTC.

The chain links TRBV28 to TRBJ2-6, with 9 bases identical to TRBD1. V shed 5 bases, J shed 2 bases, and the junction held 7 bases outside the gene matches. From germline, CDR1 is MDHEN and CDR2 SYDVKM. This CDR3 has 17 amino acids. CDR3 nucleotide sequence: TGTGCCAGCAGTCCACGGACAGGGGTGGCTGGGGCCAACGTCCTGACTTTC. Protein sequence: CASSPRTGVAGANVLTF.

This chain links TRBV21-1 with TRBJ1-3; the D segment call TRBD1 is taken from the table without a DNA check. TRBV21-1 is labeled a pseudogene. The length of the CDR3 is 16 residues. The CDR3 region has the DNA TGTGCCAGCAGCAAAGTCGGCAGGGGCGAAGGAAACACCATATATTTT. Encoded protein: CASSKVGRGEGNTIYF.

The V call is TRBV9, the J call TRBJ2-1; 7 bases align to TRBD2. V lost 1 base, J lost 4 bases, and 5 bases stayed unmatched. The CDR3 runs 15 residues. Germline CDR1 SGDLS, CDR2 YYNGEE. The DNA for the CDR3 is TGTGCCAGCAGCGTAACCGGCGGGGGTTACAATGAGCAGTTCTTC. It translates to CASSVTGGGYNEQFF. Full variable domain (outside the CDR3, taken from reference TRBV9 and TRBJ2-1): DSGVTQTPKHLITATGQRVTLRCSPRSGDLSVYWYQQSLDQGLQFLIQYYNGEERAKGNILERFSAQQFPDLHSELNLSSLELGDSALYFCASSVTGGGYNEQFFGPGTRLTVL.

This sequence joins TRBV4-2 and TRBJ2-3, with 8 bases lining up with TRBD2. This CDR3 is 18 amino acids long. The V and J ends lost 4 bases and 2 bases, in that order; junction bases with no gene match: 14. Germline V gives CDR1 LGHNA, CDR2 YNFKEQ. The CDR3 protein is CASSLNLLAGSLTDTQYF. In DNA form, the CDR3 reads TGTGCCAGCAGCCTGAATCTTCTAGCGGGTTCCCTCACAGATACGCAGTATTTT.

J is TRBJ2-7 and V is TRBV5-6, with 10 bases lining up with TRBD1. The CDR3 totals 15 residues. V lost 3 bases, J lost 7 bases, and 10 bases stayed unmatched. Germline V gives CDR1 SGHDT, CDR2 YYEEEE. CDR3 nucleotide sequence: TGTGCCAGCAGCTCAATCAGGGACAGGGGACAAGAGCAGTACTTC. Protein sequence: CASSSIRDRGQEQYF. Using reference TRBV5-6 and TRBJ2-7 for the parts outside the CDR3, the full variable domain is DAGVTQSPTHLIKTRGQQVTLRCSPKSGHDTVSWYQQALGQGPQFIFQYYEEEERQRGNFPDRFSGHQFPNYSSELNVNALLLGDSALYLCASSSIRDRGQEQYFGPGTRLTVT.

This chain links TRBV7-8 with TRBJ2-1; the D is unclear. Germline CDR1 SGHVS, CDR2 FQNEAQ. Trimming removed 3 bases from V and 10 bases from J, with 10 bases in between. CDR3 length: 12 residues. The CDR3 sequence is CASSFSKREQFF. The CDR3 nucleotides are TGTGCCAGCAGCTTCTCAAAGAGGGAGCAGTTCTTC.

This sequence joins TRBV12-5 and TRBJ2-2; D is possibly TRBD2 (5 bases). Trimming shortened V by 0 bases and J by 4 bases, and 9 bases separated the two germline ends. From germline, CDR1 is LGHNT and CDR2 FRNRAP. The CDR3 is 15 residues long. CDR3: CASGLVLDVTGELFF. In nucleotides, the CDR3 is TGTGCTAGTGGTTTGGTACTAGACGTCACCGGGGAGCTGTTTTTT.

The chain recombines TRBV5-1 with TRBJ2-2, with TRBD2 as a possible D gene (5 bases). The CDR3 length is 13 residues. Per germline, CDR1 SGHRS and CDR2 YFSETQ. Trimming removed 0 bases at V and 7 bases at J, with 7 bases between. CDR3 loop: CASSLGESGELFF. CDR3 bases: TGCGCCAGCAGCTTGGGGGAGAGCGGGGAGCTGTTTTTT.

The genes are TRBV7-9 and TRBJ1-1; TRBD1 agrees at 12 bases. The CDR3 contains 14 residues. The ends lost 5 bases at V and 6 bases at J; junction bases unmatched: 4. The V gene's germline CDR1 is SEHNR and CDR2 FQNEAQ (reference sequence). The CDR3 reads CASSRDRGLAEAFF. CDR3 DNA: TGTGCCAGCAGCAGGGACAGGGGGCTAGCTGAAGCTTTCTTT.

The chain has TRBV7-2 and TRBJ1-6; D unclear. V was trimmed by 2 bases and J by 1 base, leaving 9 bases between them. Germline V gene lookup returns CDR1 SGHTA and CDR2 FQGNSA. This CDR3 has 16 residues. CDR3 nucleotide sequence: TGTGCCAGCAGCTTAAGAGGGCCATCCTATAATTCACCCCTCCACTTT. It is translated as CASSLRGPSYNSPLHF.

This chain uses TRBV6-5 with TRBJ1-1; the D gene is possibly TRBD1 (5 bases). Between the trimmed V and J ends, which lost 6 bases and 6 bases, there was a span of 17 bases. From germline, CDR1 is MNHEY and CDR2 SVGAGI. The CDR3 consists of 14 residues. The CDR3 region has the DNA TGTGCCAGCAGCCCCCTCTCAGGGAGGTCTGAAGCTTTCTTT. The encoded protein is CASSPLSGRSEAFF.

The chain recombines TRBV6-5 with TRBJ2-1, with D possibly matching TRBD2 (6 bases). Germline V CDR1 and CDR2: MNHEY, SVGAGI. The V gene lost 6 bases and the J gene lost 7 bases, with 13 bases spanning the gap. CDR3 length equals 13 residues. The CDR3 DNA reads TGTGCCAGCAGGCGCCCCGGGGGTAATGAGCAGTTCTTC. Encoded protein: CASRRPGGNEQFF.

The chain links TRBV9 to TRBJ1-2; D is perhaps TRBD1 (5 bases). V was cut by 3 bases and J by 6 bases, with 12 bases left in between. Looked up from germline, CDR1 is SGDLS and CDR2 is YYNGEE. This CDR3 is 13 amino acids long. The CDR3 DNA reads as TGTGCCAGCAGCGCCAGGGCAGAGGATGGCTACACCTTC. Amino acid sequence: CASSARAEDGYTF.

V and J are TRBV6-5 and TRBJ2-2, with D maybe TRBD1 (5 bases). The germline V and J ends were trimmed by 2 bases and 4 bases, with 11 bases remaining between them. Germline V lookup: CDR1 MNHEY, CDR2 SVGAGI. The CDR3 runs to 15 residues. The CDR3 nucleotides read TGTGCCAGCAGTTACCCGGCTAGGGGCACCGGGGAGCTGTTTTTT. It specifies CASSYPARGTGELFF.

In DNA form, the CDR3 reads TGTGCCAGCAGCTACCGGGACAGGGAGGGAAATGGCTACACCTTC. Its translation is CASSYRDREGNGYTF. The chain is built from TRBV21-1 and TRBJ1-2; the table calls TRBD1, which could not be checked here. TRBV21-1 is described as a pseudogene. This CDR3 has 15 residues.

This chain connects TRBV6-5 to TRBJ2-7, with 10 bases matching TRBD2. Germline V lookup: CDR1 MNHEY, CDR2 SVGAGI. This CDR3 region has 15 residues. J lost 4 bases, V lost 3 bases, and 6 bases had no gene match. For the CDR3, the DNA is TGTGCCAGCAGTTATTCCGGACTAGCGGAGTACGAGCAGTACTTC. Its translation: CASSYSGLAEYEQYF.

The genes are TRBV19 and TRBJ1-1, with no clear D. V lost 7 bases and J 1 base, leaving 10 bases between the germline ends. Germline V CDR1 and CDR2: LNHDA, SQIVND (reference sequence). CDR3 length: 13 residues. The CDR3 spells CASTVRGNTEAFF. In DNA form, the CDR3 reads TGTGCCAGTACGGTGAGAGGGAACACTGAAGCTTTCTTT. Supplemented by reference TRBV19 and TRBJ1-1, the full variable domain reads DGGITQSPKYLFRKEGQNVTLSCEQNLNHDAMYWYRQDPGQGLRLIYYSQIVNDFQKGDIAEGYSVSREKKESFPLTVTSAQKNPTAFYLCASTVRGNTEAFFGQGTRLTVV.